One sample yielded the 26 T cell receptor beta chains listed below, sequenced in a study of Graves' ophthalmopathy and Graves' hyperthyroidism listed by TCRdb under 2018. The reads were generated on an Illumina HiSeq 2000. For repertoire sequencing, TCR beta CDR3 regions were amplified from RNA transcripts. A first-round RT-PCR used HTBI primers with the Qiagen OneStep RT-PCR kit, followed by a second-round multiplex PCR, size selection and purification. TCRdb reanalyzed the raw reads on its own, using fastp at Q25 for trimming and MiXCR for clone calling, and kept in-frame beta chains. Each record represents a unique CDR3 protein, reported with the most common genes and DNA among its rows. In this sample the table shows around 1.1 million distinct CDR3 sequences, 36% of which occur a single time. Jointly, the top ten make up roughly 10% of the sample. Sequenced: peripheral blood or thyroid tissue (not recorded which). Source of these receptors: an adult man with Graves' hyperthyroidism.

This chain joins TRBV5-6 and TRBJ2-5; TRBD1 matches 7 bases. The ends lost 2 bases at V and 5 bases at J; junction bases unmatched: 12. The CDR3 totals 16 residues. Germline-derived CDR1 and CDR2 are SGHDT and YYEEEE. CDR3 amino acids: CASSLQIRGPRETQYF. The DNA of the CDR3 is TGTGCCAGCAGCTTACAAATTAGGGGGCCTCGGGAGACCCAGTACTTC. The full variable domain, completed using reference TRBV5-6 and TRBJ2-5, is DAGVTQSPTHLIKTRGQQVTLRCSPKSGHDTVSWYQQALGQGPQFIFQYYEEEERQRGNFPDRFSGHQFPNYSSELNVNALLLGDSALYLCASSLQIRGPRETQYFGPGTRLLVL.

This clonotype was picked up many times. The chain has TRBV15 and TRBJ2-7; TRBD1 or TRBD2 may be the D gene (5 bases each). Germline-derived CDR1 and CDR2 are LNHNV and YYDKDF (reference sequence). V dropped 3 bases and J dropped 1 base, with 13 bases sitting between them. This CDR3 comprises 15 residues. CDR3 sequence reads: CATSRDQGPSYEQYF. The CDR3 DNA is TGTGCCACCAGCAGGGATCAGGGACCTTCCTACGAGCAGTACTTC. Full variable domain (missing parts from reference TRBV15 and TRBJ2-7): DAMVIQNPRYQVTQFGKPVTLSCSQTLNHNVMYWYQQKSSQAPKLLFHYYDKDFNNEADTPDNFQSRRPNTSFCFLDIRSPGLGDTAMYLCATSRDQGPSYEQYFGPGTRLTVT.

The table lists this clonotype with many counts. The gene calls are TRBV7-2 and TRBJ1-1; possibly TRBD1 for D (5 bases). This CDR3 has 12 amino acids. Trimming shortened V by 4 bases and J by 5 bases, and 8 bases separated the two germline ends. Germline CDR1 and CDR2: SGHTA and FQGNSA. The DNA for the CDR3 is TGTGCCAGCAGCTCAGGGTGGACTGAAGCTTTCTTT. Translated: CASSSGWTEAFF. The entire variable domain, with the rest obtained from reference TRBV7-2 and TRBJ1-1, is as follows: GAGVSQSPSNKVTEKGKDVELRCDPISGHTALYWYRQSLGQGLEFLIYFQGNSAPDKSGLPSDRFSAERTGGSVSTLTIQRTQQEDSAVYLCASSSGWTEAFFGQGTRLTVV.

In this sample, this clonotype turned up many times. The chain joins TRBV29-1 to TRBJ2-6; maybe TRBD1 (5 bases). Germline V gene sequence: CDR1 SQVTM, CDR2 ANQGSEA. V was pared by 1 base and J by 18 bases, with 31 bases between. The CDR3 totals 17 residues. In DNA form, the CDR3 reads TGCAGCGTTGAAGGTGACAAAAAGGGGATCTGGGGCCAACGTCCGACTTTC. Amino acids: CSVEGDKKGIWGQRPTF.

Note on this clonotype: A read error is possible here, since a much larger clone lies one base away. The CDR3 reads CASSSAAGGRETQYF. CDR3 nucleotide sequence: TGTGCCAGCAGCTCCGCTGCGGGGGGGAGAGAGACCCAGTACTTC. This chain links TRBV11-3 with TRBJ2-5, with 9 bases identical to TRBD2. The CDR3 consists of 15 residues. After removal of 4 bases from V and 4 bases from J, the junction contained 7 bases not matched to a gene. Germline V gene sequence: CDR1 SGHNT, CDR2 YENEEA.

The chain is built from TRBV29-1 and TRBJ2-7, with D perhaps being TRBD1 or TRBD2 (5 bases each). This CDR3 has 16 residues. V gave up 6 bases and J gave up 3 bases, with 24 bases separating them. CDR1 and CDR2 (germline): SQVTM, ANQGSEA. The chain's CDR3 is CSVDVGAQPGGYEQYF. The CDR3 nucleotides are TGCAGCGTAGACGTCGGGGCACAACCTGGTGGCTACGAGCAGTACTTC.

This clonotype was counted at least ten times. The J gene is TRBJ2-7, the V gene TRBV2; D remains unclear. Germline assignment: CDR1 SNHLY and CDR2 FYNNEI. V dropped 6 bases and J dropped 3 bases, with 3 bases sitting between them. The CDR3 runs 10 residues. CDR3 region: CASSNYEQYF. For the CDR3, the DNA is TGTGCCAGCAGCAACTACGAGCAGTACTTC.

This clonotype was observed a handful of times. The chain combines TRBV6-2 or TRBV6-3 with TRBJ2-7, with 7 bases fitting TRBD2. The CDR3 contains 14 residues. The germline gives CDR1 MNHEY, CDR2 SVGEGT. J lost 4 bases, V lost 4 bases, and 7 bases had no gene match. CDR3 in amino acids: CASSSLARLYEQYF. DNA of the CDR3: TGTGCCAGCAGTTCACTAGCGAGGTTGTACGAGCAGTACTTC.

The chain is built from TRBV7-2 and TRBJ2-3; 12 bases fit TRBD1. J gave up 6 bases and V 5 bases, and 12 bases lay outside the gene matches. In germline, CDR1 is SGHTA, CDR2 FQGNSA. This CDR3 has 17 residues. The CDR3 loop reads CASSPSPGTGGWDTQYF. The CDR3 nucleotides read TGTGCCAGCAGCCCAAGCCCCGGGACAGGGGGCTGGGATACGCAGTATTTT.

This clonotype was observed a few times. Compared with germline, one end of the junction differs, possibly owing to a read error. This chain uses TRBV10-3 with TRBJ2-7; D ambiguous. Germline CDR1 and CDR2: ENHRY and SYGVKD. The CDR3 sequence is 12 residues long. The CDR3 region has the DNA TGTGCCAGCAGTTACCCCAGCAGCGAGCAGTACTTC. It is translated as CASSYPSSEQYF.

The sample holds a few counts of this clonotype. The junction departs from germline at one end; a sequencing error may be responsible. The V and J genes are TRBV10-3 and TRBJ1-1; D is perhaps TRBD1 (5 bases). This CDR3 has 12 amino acids. Germline CDR1 and CDR2: ENHRY and SYGVKD. CDR3 nucleotides: TGTGCCAGCAGTTTAGGGGTACCTGAAGCTTTCTTT. It translates to CASSLGVPEAFF.

This clonotype was counted between two and nine times. The gene calls are TRBV29-1 and TRBJ1-1, with D possibly matching TRBD1 (5 bases). CDR3 size: 13 residues. Germline CDR1 SQVTM, CDR2 ANQGSEA. Trimming took 3 bases from V and 4 from J, leaving 12 bases between them. The CDR3 DNA is TGCAGCGTTGATAAGGGGTCGGGCACTGAAGCTTTCTTT. This translates into CSVDKGSGTEAFF.

The chain uses TRBV10-3 and TRBJ1-1, with D possibly matching TRBD1 (6 bases). The CDR3 runs to 16 residues. Germline V gene sequence: CDR1 ENHRY, CDR2 SYGVKD. The germline V and J ends were trimmed by 10 bases and 1 base, with 22 bases remaining between them. The CDR3 DNA reads as TGTGCCAGCAGCTTAATCAGAGGACAGAAGAACACTGAAGCTTTCTTT. The encoded protein is CASSLIRGQKNTEAFF.

The chain combines TRBV28 with TRBJ1-1; D is ambiguous. Germline CDR1 and CDR2: MDHEN and SYDVKM. The CDR3 length is 10 residues. V lost 7 bases and J 4 bases, leaving 4 bases between the germline ends. The CDR3 DNA is TGTGCCAGCATTAGCACTGAAGCTTTCTTT. Amino acid sequence: CASISTEAFF.

The table lists this clonotype with many counts. The chain links TRBV25-1 to TRBJ1-2, with TRBD1 identical over 9 bases. Germline V gene sequence: CDR1 MGHDK, CDR2 SYGVNS. This CDR3 is 16 amino acids long. V lost 3 bases, J lost 4 bases, and 9 bases stayed unmatched. The CDR3 sequence is CASSDARTGDVYGYTF. In nucleotides, the CDR3 is TGTGCCAGCAGTGACGCTCGGACAGGGGACGTCTATGGCTACACCTTC.

The chain recombines TRBV7-2 with TRBJ2-3; D uncertain. Germline CDR1 and CDR2: SGHTA and FQGNSA. Trimming took off 6 bases at V and 3 bases at J, with 7 bases between the two ends. This CDR3 comprises 12 residues. Written as DNA, the CDR3 is TGTGCCAGCAGTTCAATAACAGATACGCAGTATTTT. This codes for CASSSITDTQYF.

This clonotype showed up many times. The V gene is TRBV9, the J gene TRBJ1-1; D uncertain. Germline CDR1 SGDLS, CDR2 YYNGEE. Trimming took 6 bases from V and 2 from J, leaving 14 bases between them. The CDR3 sequence is 14 residues long. CDR3 loop: CASNPVGGNTEAFF. CDR3 DNA: TGTGCCAGCAACCCGGTGGGCGGAAACACTGAAGCTTTCTTT.

This clonotype has more than one count but fewer than ten. The J gene is TRBJ1-4, the V gene TRBV12-3 or TRBV12-4, with D unresolved. The CDR3 extends over 13 amino acids. The V end was cut by 7 bases, the J end by 3 bases, with 9 bases between. The CDR3 DNA sequence: TGTGCCAGCACCACTAGCCCTAATGAAAAACTGTTTTTT. It is translated as CASTTSPNEKLFF.

This chain links TRBV4-2 with TRBJ2-2; a possible D gene is TRBD2 (6 bases). Germline V gene sequence: CDR1 LGHNA, CDR2 YNFKEQ. There are 18 residues in the CDR3. The germline V and J ends were trimmed by 0 bases and 4 bases, with 18 bases remaining between them. CDR3 sequence: CASSQESAGRYSTGELFF. DNA for the CDR3: TGTGCCAGCAGCCAAGAGTCGGCGGGACGTTATAGCACCGGGGAGCTGTTTTTT.

This clonotype was detected ten times or more. The chain employs TRBV7-2 and TRBJ2-7; 9 nucleotides align to TRBD1. Unmatched junction bases numbered 5, after V lost 4 bases and J lost 4 bases. Germline CDR1 SGHTA, CDR2 FQGNSA. The CDR3 consists of 14 residues. CDR3 DNA sequence: TGTGCCAGCAGCTACAAGACAGGGGGTTACGAGCAGTACTTC. As protein: CASSYKTGGYEQYF. The variable domain in full, with the rest retrieved from reference TRBV7-2 and TRBJ2-7, is GAGVSQSPSNKVTEKGKDVELRCDPISGHTALYWYRQSLGQGLEFLIYFQGNSAPDKSGLPSDRFSAERTGGSVSTLTIQRTQQEDSAVYLCASSYKTGGYEQYFGPGTRLTVT.

In this sample, this clonotype turned up a few times. This rearrangement joins TRBV30 to TRBJ1-1, with a possible D match to TRBD1 (5 bases). Per the germline V gene, CDR1 is GTSNPN and CDR2 is SVGIG (reference sequence). V gave up 0 bases and J gave up 6 bases, with 5 bases separating them. The CDR3 is 11 amino acids. The CDR3 region is CAWSVGPEAFF. In nucleotides, the CDR3 is TGTGCCTGGAGTGTGGGGCCTGAAGCTTTCTTT.

This clonotype was seen more than once but under ten times. The chain links TRBV29-1 to TRBJ2-7, with 7 bases fitting TRBD1. This CDR3 region has 13 residues. Germline V CDR1 and CDR2: SQVTM, ANQGSEA. V shed 6 bases and J 2 bases; nucleotides not matched to a gene: 7. Here the CDR3 DNA reads TGCAGCGTAAAACCGGGACAGACCTACGAGCAGTACTTC. Amino acids: CSVKPGQTYEQYF.

To note about this clonotype: A single base separates this from a much larger clone, so it may be a read error. This rearrangement joins TRBV20-1 to TRBJ1-2; possible D gene TRBD1, 5 bases. Trimming removed 5 bases at V and 3 bases at J, with 10 bases between. Germline lookup yields CDR1 DFQATT and CDR2 SNEGSKA (reference sequence). The CDR3 has 12 amino acids. CDR3 residues: CSAGRGDYGYTF. In DNA, the CDR3 is TGCAGTGCTGGACGAGGGGACTATGGCTACACCTTC.

Ten or more counts support this clonotype. The rearrangement uses TRBV19 and TRBJ1-2, with D possibly TRBD1 on 5 matching bases. CDR1 LNHDA and CDR2 SQIVND come from the germline V gene (reference sequence). The CDR3 runs 12 residues. Trimming removed 4 bases at V and 5 bases at J, with 8 bases between. The CDR3 loop reads CASSTRQYGYTF. Here the CDR3 DNA reads TGTGCCAGTAGTACGAGACAGTATGGCTACACCTTC.

This clonotype has a count of ten or more. The chain joins TRBV11-2 to TRBJ2-5; TRBD1 aligns across 8 bases. With V trimmed by 1 base and J by 1 base, 5 bases remained unmatched. The CDR3 is made up of 16 amino acids. The germline V gene has CDR1 SGHAT and CDR2 FQNNGV. CDR3 coding DNA: TGTGCCAGCAGCTTAGCGGACAGGGCCGCCCAAGAGACCCAGTACTTC. Protein sequence: CASSLADRAAQETQYF.

This clonotype turned up a few times. The rearrangement joins TRBV12-3 or TRBV12-4 to TRBJ1-5; no clear D. The CDR3 totals 14 residues. The V end lost 3 bases, the J end lost 6 bases, and 12 bases lay between the germline ends. CDR3 loop: CASSFSGQSQPQHF. CDR3 in DNA: TGTGCCAGCAGTTTTAGTGGCCAAAGTCAGCCCCAGCATTTT.